This T cell receptor beta chain was sequenced in a study of OX40 agonist ivuxolimab in advanced cancers. The CDR3 runs to 16 residues. The junction had 6 bases not matched to a gene; V was cut back by 2 bases and J by 3 bases. Germline-derived CDR1 and CDR2 are SGHTS and YDEGEE. Measured with immunoSEQ multiplex PCR; TCRdb has only the in-frame clones, and not every one. Here the sample spans approximately 15,000 clones, around 70% being singletons. The receptor comes from an adult with an advanced solid tumor such as melanoma, head and neck, liver or kidney cancer. The chain combines TRBV5-8 with TRBJ2-5; 11 bases are shared with TRBD1. The source material was CD4+ or CD8+ T cells sorted from blood, sampled in a trial of the OX40 agonist ivuxolimab. In DNA, the CDR3 is TGTGCCAGCAGCTTTTTCCCGGGACAGGGGGAAGAGACCCAGTACTTC. Protein sequence: CASSFFPGQGEETQYF.